The 18 T cell receptor beta chains presented below share a single source sample, sequenced in a study of blood T cell repertoires in COVID-19. TCRdb's copy holds only in-frame clones and misses some; the assay was immunoSEQ multiplex PCR. Here the sample spans around 370,000 clones, around 86% being singletons. Sequencing input: peripheral blood. The source of these receptors is a woman in her fifties or sixties with COVID-19, enrolled during active disease.

This sequence joins TRBV6-5 and TRBJ1-6; D call uncertain. Germline CDR1 reads MNHEY; CDR2 reads SVGAGI. The CDR3 sequence is 15 residues long. V lost 3 bases and J lost 5, with 11 bases in between. The CDR3, as DNA: TGTGCCAGCAGTTATGGGCGTCTCCATAATTCACCCCTCCACTTT. This gives the protein CASSYGRLHNSPLHF.

In its sample, this clone was seen once. Other nucleotide sequences in the sample specify the same CDR3. This sequence joins TRBV24-1 and TRBJ2-2; 13 bases align to TRBD2. J was trimmed by 6 bases and V by 3 bases; bases with no gene match: 3. CDR1 is KGHDR, CDR2 SFDVKD, per germline. The CDR3 runs 16 residues. The CDR3 spells CATSDPGLAGAGELFF. CDR3 sequence (DNA): TGTGCCACCAGTGATCCAGGACTAGCGGGAGCCGGGGAGCTGTTTTTT.

The gene calls are TRBV7-6 and TRBJ1-1; D gene ambiguous. Trimming removed 5 bases at V and 10 bases at J, with 11 bases between. From germline, CDR1 is SGHVS and CDR2 FNYEAQ. The CDR3 spans 11 residues. CDR3 DNA: TGTGCCAGCAGCCTCGAGGTTGGAGCTTTCTTT. Encoded protein: CASSLEVGAFF.

The chain couples TRBV7-9 to TRBJ2-2; the D is unclear. Germline CDR1 is SEHNR and CDR2 is FQNEAQ (reference sequence). Trimming left V 0 bases short and J 9 bases short, with 11 bases between. This CDR3 has 14 residues. The CDR3 loop is CASSLAVTTRELFF. The DNA of the CDR3 is TGTGCCAGCAGCTTAGCGGTCACTACCAGGGAGCTGTTTTTT.

DNA of the CDR3: TGTGCCAGCAGTTACTCGCCTGGGGGACAGGTGACCTACGAGCAGTACTTC. Its protein is CASSYSPGGQVTYEQYF. The chain joins TRBV6-2 or TRBV6-3 to TRBJ2-7, with 8 bases identical to TRBD1. V trimming: 0 bases; J trimming: 2 bases; junction bases outside the gene matches: 9. CDR3 length equals 17 residues. Germline V CDR1 and CDR2: MNHEY, SVGEGT.

V and J are TRBV9 and TRBJ2-2; 8 bases line up with TRBD1. This CDR3 has 15 amino acids. Germline V gene lookup returns CDR1 SGDLS and CDR2 YYNGEE. The trim removed 0 bases at V and 4 bases at J, leaving 2 bases unmatched. The CDR3 reads CASSVARGRTGELFF. CDR3 bases: TGTGCCAGCAGCGTAGCCAGGGGGCGCACCGGGGAGCTGTTTTTT.

The rearrangement uses TRBV7-6 and TRBJ2-3; 8 bases agree with TRBD2. V was clipped by 1 base and J by 4 bases; unmatched bases: 10. CDR1 and CDR2 from the germline V gene are SGHVS and FNYEAQ. The length of the CDR3 is 17 residues. In DNA, the CDR3 is TGTGCCAGCAGCTTAGAGGTAGCGGGAAATTTCGCAGATACGCAGTATTTT. Its translation: CASSLEVAGNFADTQYF.

CDR3 nucleotide sequence: TGTGCCACCAGTGATGCCGGGACTAGCGGGAGGGCAAGCGAGCAGTACTTC. Residues: CATSDAGTSGRASEQYF. V is TRBV24-1 and J is TRBJ2-7; 16 positions match TRBD2. This CDR3 is built from 17 residues. Trimming took 3 bases from V and 6 from J; bases not matched to a gene: 7. Germline V gives CDR1 KGHDR, CDR2 SFDVKD.

The J gene is TRBJ2-3, the V gene TRBV11-3, with 7 bases identical to TRBD2. Losses at the gene ends were 4 bases for V and 2 bases for J; bases not matched to a gene: 9. The CDR3 runs 16 residues. The germline V gene has CDR1 SGHNT and CDR2 YENEEA. CDR3 region: CASSSGLRGITDTQYF. Here the CDR3 DNA reads TGTGCCAGCAGCTCGGGACTACGAGGGATCACAGATACGCAGTATTTT.

This chain links TRBV19 with TRBJ1-2; D is unresolved. Germline assignment: CDR1 LNHDA and CDR2 SQIVND (reference sequence). This CDR3 spans 14 amino acids. Trimming took 4 bases from V and 4 from J, leaving 13 bases between them. CDR3 nucleotide sequence: TGTGCCAGTAGTAGAGGGCGTCAGGCCTATGGCTACACCTTC. It specifies CASSRGRQAYGYTF. The full variable domain, rest sourced from reference TRBV19 and TRBJ1-2, is DGGITQSPKYLFRKEGQNVTLSCEQNLNHDAMYWYRQDPGQGLRLIYYSQIVNDFQKGDIAEGYSVSREKKESFPLTVTSAQKNPTAFYLCASSRGRQAYGYTFGSGTRLTVV.

The chain couples TRBV5-1 to TRBJ1-4, with D possibly being TRBD1 (5 bases). The germline CDR1 and CDR2 sequences are SGHRS and YFSETQ. Trimming stripped 6 bases from V and 5 bases from J, with 14 bases between. This CDR3 region has 14 residues. CDR3 loop: CASTLTGWNEKLFF. CDR3 sequence (DNA): TGCGCCAGCACCCTCACAGGTTGGAATGAAAAACTGTTTTTT.

The V gene is TRBV7-2, the J gene TRBJ1-2, with TRBD1 identical over 7 bases. Germline trimming cut 2 bases from V and 6 bases from J; bases unmatched to any gene: 15. The length of the CDR3 is 17 residues. The germline CDR1 and CDR2 sequences are SGHTA and FQGNSA. The CDR3 region is CASSLYSAGTASNGYTF. As DNA, the CDR3 is TGTGCCAGCAGCTTATATTCCGCGGGGACAGCGTCAAATGGCTACACCTTC.

The chain has TRBV28 and TRBJ2-7; 8 bases agree with TRBD2. Germline V gene data show CDR1 as MDHEN and CDR2 as SYDVKM. V was clipped by 6 bases and J by 6 bases; unmatched bases: 7. This CDR3 has 13 amino acids. The CDR3 sequence is CASSRTSPSEQYF. The DNA for the CDR3 is TGTGCCAGCAGCCGGACTAGCCCCTCCGAGCAGTACTTC.

J is TRBJ1-6 and V is TRBV6-5; D unclear. Germline assignment: CDR1 MNHEY and CDR2 SVGAGI. CDR3 length: 16 residues. Trimming took 1 base from V and 4 from J, leaving 11 bases between them. The CDR3 region has the DNA TGTGCCAGCAGTTACTTCTTTCAGAATTATAATTCACCCCTCCACTTT. As protein: CASSYFFQNYNSPLHF.

This chain connects TRBV6-5 to TRBJ2-5; possibly TRBD1 for D (5 bases). The CDR3 length is 13 residues. Between the trimmed V and J ends, which lost 5 bases and 4 bases, there was a span of 11 bases. Germline-derived CDR1 and CDR2 are MNHEY and SVGAGI. The CDR3 spells CASSQGRGETQYF. CDR3 DNA: TGTGCCAGCAGTCAGGGTAGGGGAGAGACCCAGTACTTC.

This clone was detected a few times. The rearrangement links TRBV19 to TRBJ2-1; TRBD2 might be the D (6 bases). The CDR3 runs to 15 residues. Germline CDR1 and CDR2: LNHDA and SQIVND (reference sequence). Trimming left V 3 bases short and J 9 bases short, with 18 bases between. The CDR3 bases are TGTGCCAGTAGTATCCTCGAGACTAGTCTTACTGAGCAGTTCTTC. The encoded protein is CASSILETSLTEQFF.

The chain couples TRBV30 to TRBJ2-5; unclear D gene. Trimming took 3 bases from V and 5 from J, leaving 10 bases between them. CDR3 size: 12 residues. CDR1 and CDR2 from the germline V gene are GTSNPN and SVGIG (reference sequence). CDR3 DNA: TGTGCCTGGAGGCCTGCGTGGGAGACCCAGTACTTC. Protein product: CAWRPAWETQYF.

The J gene is TRBJ2-1, the V gene TRBV5-6; TRBD2 matches at 12 bases. The germline V gene has CDR1 SGHDT and CDR2 YYEEEE. The trim removed 2 bases at V and 7 bases at J, leaving 7 bases unmatched. The CDR3 covers 16 residues. CDR3 bases: TGTGCCAGCAGCTTAGCGACTAGCGGGAGAAGAAATGAGCAGTTCTTC. This translates into CASSLATSGRRNEQFF.